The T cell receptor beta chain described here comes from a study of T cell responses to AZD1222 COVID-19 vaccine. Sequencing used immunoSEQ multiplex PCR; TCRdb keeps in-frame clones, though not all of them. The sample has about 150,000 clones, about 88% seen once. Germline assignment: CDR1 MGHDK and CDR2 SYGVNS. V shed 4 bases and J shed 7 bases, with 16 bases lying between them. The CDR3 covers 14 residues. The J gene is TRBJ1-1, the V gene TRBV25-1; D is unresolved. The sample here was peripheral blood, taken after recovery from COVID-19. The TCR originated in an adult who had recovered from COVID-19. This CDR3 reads CASSAFGSSVEAFF. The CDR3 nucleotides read TGTGCCAGCAGTGCCTTCGGGTCCTCGGTTGAAGCTTTCTTT.